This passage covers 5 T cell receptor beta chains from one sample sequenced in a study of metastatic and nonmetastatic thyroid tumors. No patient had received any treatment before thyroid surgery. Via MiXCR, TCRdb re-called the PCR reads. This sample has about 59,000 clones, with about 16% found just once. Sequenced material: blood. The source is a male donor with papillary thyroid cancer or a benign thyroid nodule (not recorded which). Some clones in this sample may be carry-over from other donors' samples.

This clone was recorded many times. The CDR3 protein is CSARNSGNTIYF. DNA of the CDR3: TGCAGTGCCCGGAACTCTGGAAACACCATATATTTT. J is TRBJ1-3 and V is TRBV20-1; D gene uncertain. Trimming removed 6 bases from V and 0 bases from J, with 6 bases in between. This CDR3 is built from 12 residues. CDR1 and CDR2 (germline): DFQATT, SNEGSKA (reference sequence).

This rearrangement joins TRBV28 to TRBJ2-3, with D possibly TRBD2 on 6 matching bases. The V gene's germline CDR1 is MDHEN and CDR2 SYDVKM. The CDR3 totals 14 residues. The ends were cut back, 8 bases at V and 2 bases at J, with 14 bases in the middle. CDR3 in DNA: TGTGCCAGCGGACACCTACTAGCCACAGATACGCAGTATTTT. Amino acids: CASGHLLATDTQYF. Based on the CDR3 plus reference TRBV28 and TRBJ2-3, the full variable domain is DVKVTQSSRYLVKRTGEKVFLECVQDMDHENMFWYRQDPGLGLRLIYFSYDVKMKEKGDIPEGYSVSREKKERFSLILESASTNQTSMYLCASGHLLATDTQYFGPGTRLTVL.

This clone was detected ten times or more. CDR3 bases: TGTGCCAGCAGTGGCGGGAATCGCTATGGCTACACCTTC. It is translated as CASSGGNRYGYTF. The chain uses TRBV25-1 and TRBJ1-2; no clear D. The CDR3 contains 13 residues. V gave up 4 bases and J gave up 4 bases, with 10 bases separating them. Per the germline V gene, CDR1 is MGHDK and CDR2 is SYGVNS.

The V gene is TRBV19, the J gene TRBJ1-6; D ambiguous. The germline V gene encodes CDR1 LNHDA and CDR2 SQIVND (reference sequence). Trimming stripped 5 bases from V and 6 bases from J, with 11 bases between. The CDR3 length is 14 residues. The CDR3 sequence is CASSFRQCNSPLHF. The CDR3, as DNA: TGTGCCAGTAGTTTCCGTCAGTGTAATTCACCCCTCCACTTT. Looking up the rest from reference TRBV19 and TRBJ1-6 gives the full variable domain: DGGITQSPKYLFRKEGQNVTLSCEQNLNHDAMYWYRQDPGQGLRLIYYSQIVNDFQKGDIAEGYSVSREKKESFPLTVTSAQKNPTAFYLCASSFRQCNSPLHFGNGTRLTVT.

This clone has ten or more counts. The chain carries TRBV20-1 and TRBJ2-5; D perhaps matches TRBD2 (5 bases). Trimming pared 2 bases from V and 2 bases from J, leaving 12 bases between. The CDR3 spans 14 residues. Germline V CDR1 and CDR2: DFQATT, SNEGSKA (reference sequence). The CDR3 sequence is CSARFIGNQETQYF. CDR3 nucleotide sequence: TGCAGTGCTAGATTTATCGGGAATCAAGAGACCCAGTACTTC.